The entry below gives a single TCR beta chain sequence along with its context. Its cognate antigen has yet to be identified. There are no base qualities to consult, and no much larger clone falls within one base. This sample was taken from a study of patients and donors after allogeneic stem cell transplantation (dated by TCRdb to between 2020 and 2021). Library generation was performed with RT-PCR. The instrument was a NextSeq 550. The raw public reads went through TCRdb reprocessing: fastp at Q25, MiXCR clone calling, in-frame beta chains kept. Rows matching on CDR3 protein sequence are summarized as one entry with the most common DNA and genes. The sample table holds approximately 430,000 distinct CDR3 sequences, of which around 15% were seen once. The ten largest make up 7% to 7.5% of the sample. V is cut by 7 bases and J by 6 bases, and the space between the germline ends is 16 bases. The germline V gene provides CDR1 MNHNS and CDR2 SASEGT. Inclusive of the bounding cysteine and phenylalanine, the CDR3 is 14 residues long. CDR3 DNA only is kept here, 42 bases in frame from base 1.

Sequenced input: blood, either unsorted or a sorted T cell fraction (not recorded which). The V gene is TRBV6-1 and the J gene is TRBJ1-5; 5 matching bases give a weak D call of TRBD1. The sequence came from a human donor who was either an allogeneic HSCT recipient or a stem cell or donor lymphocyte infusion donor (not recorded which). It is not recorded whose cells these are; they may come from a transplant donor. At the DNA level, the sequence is TGTGCCAGCACCGAAGGGGCAGGGCGTCAGCCCCAGCATTTT. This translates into CASTEGAGRQPQHF.